This T cell receptor beta chain derives from a study of blood T cell repertoires in COVID-19. Across the study: In each case, the material was cDNA or gDNA derived from T cells, B-cell-depleted T cells, or PBMCs.

This clone has only one observation. In the authors' workflow: Nucleated cell counts were estimated from reference gene primer amplification. Only in-frame clones appear in the TCRdb table, and some are missing; sequencing was by immunoSEQ multiplex PCR. The V and J calls and the clone size are those of that table, but D and trimming were determined from the DNA. The repertoire holds roughly 190,000 clones, with 90% as singletons. V was clipped by 5 bases and J by 5 bases, with 10 bases between them. This CDR3 comprises 12 residues. The germline V gene encodes CDR1 SEHNR and CDR2 FQNEAQ (reference sequence).

V gene TRBV7-9 combines with J gene TRBJ2-7, with D possibly matching TRBD1 (6 bases). The origin of this receptor is a man aged 50 to 59 with acute or convalescent COVID-19. The sequencing input was peripheral blood. For the CDR3, the DNA is TGTGCCAGCAGCCATGGACAGAACGAGCAGTACTTC. It encodes CASSHGQNEQYF.